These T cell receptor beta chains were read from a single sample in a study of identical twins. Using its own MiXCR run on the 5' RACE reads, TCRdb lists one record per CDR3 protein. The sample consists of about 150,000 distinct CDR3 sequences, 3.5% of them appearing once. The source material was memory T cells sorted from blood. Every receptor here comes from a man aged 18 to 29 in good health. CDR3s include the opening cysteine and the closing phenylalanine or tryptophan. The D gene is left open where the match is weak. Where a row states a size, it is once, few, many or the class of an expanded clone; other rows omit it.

CASSNSGTPFF,TGTGCCAGCAGCAACTCCGGGACCCCGTTCTTC,TRBJ2-1,TRBV7-2,NA,many
CASRKGVGNEQFF,TGTGCCAGCAGAAAAGGGGTGGGGAATGAGCAGTTCTTC,TRBJ2-1,TRBV7-9,NA,many
CASSLAAGGSEKLFF,TGTGCCAGCAGCTTAGCGGCGGGGGGCAGTGAAAAACTGTTTTTT,TRBJ1-4,TRBV7-8,NA,many
CASSPGIGNEQFF,TGTGCCAGCTCACCAGGCATCGGGAATGAGCAGTTCTTC,TRBJ2-1,TRBV18,NA,many
CSAIQTLASTSSYEQYF,TGCAGTGCGATCCAAACACTAGCGTCTACAAGCTCCTACGAGCAGTACTTC,TRBJ2-7,TRBV20-1,TRBD2,many
CASSLWTGRYNEQFF,TGTGCCAGCAGCTTATGGACAGGGCGCTACAATGAGCAGTTCTTC,TRBJ2-1,TRBV7-9,TRBD1,NA
CASSLTSGSFADTQYF,TGTGCCAGCAGCTTGACGAGCGGGAGCTTCGCAGATACGCAGTATTTT,TRBJ2-3,TRBV5-6,TRBD2,many
CAASTGQGNEQFF,TGTGCCGCTTCCACGGGACAGGGAAATGAGCAGTTCTTC,TRBJ2-1,TRBV10-3,TRBD1,many
CASSPTGIGYQPQHF,TGTGCCAGCAGTCCTACCGGGATAGGGTATCAGCCCCAGCATTTT,TRBJ1-5,TRBV6-1,NA,many
CASSVSGTKDYEQYF,TGTGCCAGCAGCGTATCCGGGACTAAGGACTACGAGCAGTACTTC,TRBJ2-7,TRBV9,TRBD2,many
CASSIQGAGNTIYF,TGTGCCAGCAGTATTCAGGGGGCTGGAAACACCATATATTTT,TRBJ1-3,TRBV5-6,TRBD1,few
CAISESRNTQYF,TGTGCCATCAGTGAGTCACGGAATACGCAGTATTTT,TRBJ2-3,TRBV10-3,NA,many
CSVGGTRGGNEQFF,TGCAGCGTCGGCGGGACTAGGGGGGGCAATGAGCAGTTCTTC,TRBJ2-1,TRBV29-1,TRBD2,few
CASSLAGASEQYF,TGTGCCAGCAGCTTAGCGGGAGCGAGCGAGCAGTACTTC,TRBJ2-7,TRBV7-3,TRBD2,many
CASSLGASRPGELFF,TGTGCCAGCAGCCTAGGGGCTAGCAGACCCGGGGAGCTGTTTTTT,TRBJ2-2,TRBV7-8,NA,many
CASSLSGLAGETQYF,TGTGCCAGCAGCTTATCCGGGCTAGCGGGGGAGACCCAGTACTTC,TRBJ2-5,TRBV7-6,TRBD2,many
CASSFRRAETQYF,TGTGCCAGCAGCTTTAGGAGGGCGGAGACCCAGTACTTC,TRBJ2-5,TRBV7-2,NA,many
CASSVQGARDSPLHF,TGTGCCAGCAGCGTCCAGGGGGCTCGGGATTCACCCCTCCACTTT,TRBJ1-6,TRBV7-8,TRBD1,few
CASSSVAFYGYTF,TGTGCCAGCAGCTCGGTCGCCTTCTATGGCTACACCTTC,TRBJ1-2,TRBV5-6,NA,NA
CASSFIQGYEQYF,TGTGCCAGCAGCTTTATACAGGGCTACGAGCAGTACTTC,TRBJ2-7,TRBV7-9,NA,many
CASSVSGTTDTQYF,TGTGCCAGCAGCGTGAGCGGGACCACAGATACGCAGTATTTT,TRBJ2-3,TRBV7-2,TRBD2,many
CASSLSRGLVNQPQHF,TGTGCCAGCAGCTTATCCAGGGGGCTGGTCAATCAGCCCCAGCATTTT,TRBJ1-5,TRBV13,TRBD1,many